The 5 T cell receptor beta chains reported below all come from one sample, sequenced in a study of T cell responses to AZD1222 COVID-19 vaccine. Measured with immunoSEQ multiplex PCR; TCRdb has only the in-frame clones, and not every one. The table lists about 99,000 clones, 70% to 90% of them singletons. The material was peripheral blood, obtained on day 0 of AZD1222 vaccination. The receptors were gathered from an adult in good health.

The chain uses TRBV4-3 and TRBJ2-3; the D gene is possibly TRBD2 (6 bases). Trimming left V 0 bases short and J 2 bases short, with 15 bases between. The CDR3 extends over 17 amino acids. Germline V gene sequence: CDR1 LGHNA, CDR2 YSLEER. The CDR3 nucleotides read TGCGCCAGCAGCCAAGACGGACCGGGACTTGTCACAGATACGCAGTATTTT. As protein: CASSQDGPGLVTDTQYF.

This rearrangement joins TRBV6-5 to TRBJ2-1; no clear D gene. Trimming left V 5 bases short and J 10 bases short, with 9 bases between. Germline loops: CDR1 MNHEY, CDR2 SVGAGI. The CDR3 is 11 amino acids. The CDR3 is CASSSPGEQFF. The DNA of the CDR3 is TGTGCCAGCAGTAGCCCCGGGGAGCAGTTCTTC.

The chain recombines TRBV6-2 or TRBV6-3 with TRBJ2-1, with 8 bases that match TRBD2. Unmatched junction bases numbered 7, after V lost 5 bases and J lost 1 base. Germline CDR1 reads MNHEY; CDR2 reads SVGEGT. CDR3 length equals 16 residues. The CDR3 DNA reads TGTGCCAGCAGTCCCCTCGCTAGCGGGTCCTACAATGAGCAGTTCTTC. It encodes CASSPLASGSYNEQFF.

The chain employs TRBV7-8 and TRBJ2-7, with D perhaps matching TRBD1 (6 bases). Germline lookup yields CDR1 SGHVS and CDR2 FQNEAQ. Deletions cut 4 bases from V and 0 bases from J, with 16 bases between. This CDR3 contains 16 residues. The CDR3, as DNA: TGTGCCAGCAGCTCGCCCCAGGGGATTTCCTCCTACGAGCAGTACGTC. Protein: CASSSPQGISSYEQYV.

J is TRBJ2-1 and V is TRBV5-4; no clear D gene. CDR3 length: 13 residues. Germline assignment: CDR1 SGHNT and CDR2 YYREEE (reference sequence). Trimming removed 0 bases from V and 7 bases from J, with 8 bases in between. In DNA, the CDR3 is TGTGCCAGCAGCTTGGTAGGTCGTAATGAGCAGTTCTTC. Translated: CASSLVGRNEQFF.